This is a list of T cell receptor beta chains from one sample in a study of glioma-infiltrating T cells after dendritic cell vaccination. Sequenced by immunoSEQ multiplex PCR; TCRdb stores in-frame clones only, minus some. The sample has approximately 82,000 clones; 70% to 90% are singletons. Here the sequenced sample was blood, taken before dendritic cell vaccination. The receptors here all came from a human donor with glioblastoma. The CDR3 runs from the conserved cysteine through the conserved F or W. D genes are given only for firm matches. Only part of the rows carry a size: once, few, many, or a class if the clone is expanded.

J	D	size	V	DNA	CDR3
TRBJ1-2	.	.	TRBV15	TGTGCCACCAGCAGAGATACTTGGGCGACCTATGGCTACACCTTC	CATSRDTWATYGYTF
TRBJ2-3	TRBD2	.	TRBV5-1	TGCGCCAGCCAACTTCAAGCGGGGGATACCACAGATACGCAGTATTTT	CASQLQAGDTTDTQYF
TRBJ1-1	TRBD1	.	TRBV10-2	TGCGCCAGTACAATGGACAGGCGGAACACTGAAGCTTTCTTT	CASTMDRRNTEAFF
TRBJ2-1	.	.	TRBV4-1	TGCGCCAGCAGCCGTTCTCACTCTGGGGGCGCTGAGCAGTTCTTC	CASSRSHSGGAEQFF
TRBJ2-7	TRBD1	.	TRBV6-5	TGTGCCAGCAGTTTGCGACAGGGCTACGAGCAGTACTTC	CASSLRQGYEQYF
TRBJ2-6	TRBD2	.	TRBV18	TGTGCCAGCTCACCAGGGACTAGCGGCTCTGGGGCCAACGTCCTGACTTTC	CASSPGTSGSGANVLTF
TRBJ1-4	.	.	TRBV6-1	TGTGCCAGCAGTGAGGACAGAACTAATGAAAAACTGTTTTTT	CASSEDRTNEKLFF
TRBJ1-3	.	.	TRBV5-1	TGCGCCAGCAGCTACGGGGACTCTGGAAACACCATATATTTT	CASSYGDSGNTIYF
TRBJ1-4	TRBD1	.	TRBV12-5	TGTGCTAGTGGTTCGGGACAGCCTAATGAAAAACTGTTTTTT	CASGSGQPNEKLFF
TRBJ1-1	TRBD1	.	TRBV27	TGTGCCAGCAGTACCGGGACAGCCGAAGCTTTCTTT	CASSTGTAEAFF
TRBJ2-1	TRBD1	.	TRBV18	TGTGCCAGCTCATTGGGGACAGACAATGAGCAGTTCTTC	CASSLGTDNEQFF
TRBJ1-5	.	once	TRBV19	TGTGCCAGTAGTATCAACTTGAGCTACAATCAGCCCCAGCATTTT	CASSINLSYNQPQHF
TRBJ2-3	TRBD2	.	TRBV5-1	TGCGCCAGCAGCTTGGCCAATTTAGCGGGAACGTCCACAGATACGCAGTATTTT	CASSLANLAGTSTDTQYF
TRBJ1-1	TRBD1	.	TRBV19	TGTGCCAGTAGTGCAACAGGGGGAGCTTTCTTT	CASSATGGAFF
TRBJ2-3	TRBD2	few	TRBV10-3	TGTGCCGTAACCCCAACTAGCGGGGTAGAAGATACGCAGTATTTT	CAVTPTSGVEDTQYF
TRBJ1-1	TRBD1	.	TRBV27	TGTGCCAGCAGGGACAGGCCCCTGAACACTGAAGCTTTCTTT	CASRDRPLNTEAFF
TRBJ2-1	TRBD2	.	TRBV30	TGTGCCTGCACCACCGACGGCGGGGGCTACAATGAGCAGTTCTTC	CACTTDGGGYNEQFF
TRBJ1-1	.	.	TRBV14	TGTGCCAGCAGCCACAGGCACCCGAACACTGAAGCTTTCTTT	CASSHRHPNTEAFF
TRBJ2-2	.	.	TRBV9	TGTGCCAGCAGCACCGGTTGGGCAGCCGGGGAGCTGTTTTTT	CASSTGWAAGELFF
TRBJ2-1	TRBD2	.	TRBV27	TGTGCCAGCAGTTTCGTGGGGGGGGAGCAGTTCTTC	CASSFVGGEQFF
TRBJ2-3	.	.	TRBV12-5	TGTGCTAGTGGTTTGTCGCCTAACGCAGATACGCAGTATTTT	CASGLSPNADTQYF
TRBJ2-1	TRBD2	.	TRBV5-1	TGCGCCAGCAGCTTGGCCCTAGCGGGGGGGCCGGACAATGAGCAGTTCTTC	CASSLALAGGPDNEQFF
TRBJ1-3	TRBD1	.	TRBV11-3	TGTGCCAGCAGCGACCATCAGGGGGGATTTGGAAACACCATATATTTT	CASSDHQGGFGNTIYF
TRBJ1-1	.	.	TRBV11-2	TGTGCCAGCAGCTTATTCCATGTGAACACTGAAGCTTTCTTT	CASSLFHVNTEAFF
TRBJ1-5	TRBD1	.	TRBV6-5	TGTGCCAGCAGTCCGGGACAGGGGGGTCAGCCCCAGCATTTT	CASSPGQGGQPQHF
TRBJ2-3	TRBD2	.	TRBV11-1	TGTGCCAGCAGCTTAGCGCGGGGGAACACAGATACGCAGTATTTT	CASSLARGNTDTQYF
TRBJ2-2	TRBD2	.	TRBV10-1	TGCGCCAGCAGGTCTAGCGGCACCGGGGAGCTGTTTTTT	CASRSSGTGELFF